This T cell receptor delta chain was captured in a study of gamma-delta T cells after stem cell transplantation. V gave up 2 bases and J gave up 0 bases; unmatched junction bases: 5. CDR1 is GEAIGNYY, CDR2 EKD, per germline. The CDR3 spans 16 residues. TCRdb re-processed the RT-PCR reads via CATT. The sample includes over a thousand delta-chain clones, 9.5% to 15% of them seen just once. By sample fraction, this clone is large. This receptor was obtained from a human donor. It is not recorded whose cells these are; they may come from a transplant donor. The chain combines TRDV2 with TRDJ1; 10 bases are shared with TRDD3. Sequencing input: gamma-delta T cells. In nucleotides, the CDR3 is TGTGCCTGTGACAATTTGGGGGATACTAACACCGATAAACTCATCTTT. It specifies CACDNLGDTNTDKLIF.